A selection of T cell receptor beta chains follows, all from one sample in a study of blood T cell repertoires in COVID-19. Data came from immunoSEQ multiplex PCR; TCRdb stores just in-frame clones and leaves some out. This sample carries 200,000 to 300,000 clones, around nine tenths of them seen once, and the ten largest clones take 5.2%. The sequencing input was peripheral blood. All receptors derive from a woman aged 55-69 years with COVID-19, enrolled during active disease. Each CDR3 is given with its conserved first and last residue. Each record gives: D gene, CDR3 length, J gene, clone size, V gene, CDR3 DNA, CDR3 protein. The D gene is left open where the match is weak. Clone size is stated in some rows and not others, as once, few, many or a class when expanded.

d_call: TRBD1; cdr3_length: 17; j_call: TRBJ1-3; clone_size: .; v_call: TRBV5-1; cdr3_nt: TGCGCCAGCAGCCAGGGGACAGGGCGAAGCTCTGGAAACACCATATATTTT; cdr3_aa: CASSQGTGRSSGNTIYF
d_call: TRBD1; cdr3_length: 15; j_call: TRBJ1-1; clone_size: .; v_call: TRBV6-1; cdr3_nt: TGTGCCAGCAGTGAAAGGGTGACAGGGCGAACTGAAGCTTTCTTT; cdr3_aa: CASSERVTGRTEAFF
d_call: .; cdr3_length: 15; j_call: TRBJ2-7; clone_size: once; v_call: TRBV18; cdr3_nt: TGTGCCAGCTCACCACCGATTAGCCAGATCTACGAGCAGTACTTC; cdr3_aa: CASSPPISQIYEQYF
d_call: .; cdr3_length: 14; j_call: TRBJ1-4; clone_size: .; v_call: TRBV2; cdr3_nt: TGTGCCAGCAGTTTCAGGGGCCGGGGTGAAAAACTGTTTTTT; cdr3_aa: CASSFRGRGEKLFF
d_call: TRBD1; cdr3_length: 14; j_call: TRBJ1-2; clone_size: .; v_call: TRBV24-1; cdr3_nt: TGTGCCACCAGTAGCGACAGGGGTTACTATGGCTACACCTTC; cdr3_aa: CATSSDRGYYGYTF
d_call: .; cdr3_length: 14; j_call: TRBJ1-1; clone_size: .; v_call: TRBV7-8; cdr3_nt: TGTGCCAGCAGCTTAGTAGGCGGGAACACTGAAGCTTTCTTT; cdr3_aa: CASSLVGGNTEAFF
d_call: .; cdr3_length: 17; j_call: TRBJ2-1; clone_size: .; v_call: TRBV6-1; cdr3_nt: TGTGCCAGCAGTGAATTTAGTTTGAGGGCCGGGGGCAATGAGCAGTTCTTC; cdr3_aa: CASSEFSLRAGGNEQFF
d_call: .; cdr3_length: 12; j_call: TRBJ2-5; clone_size: once; v_call: TRBV5-4; cdr3_nt: TGTGCCAGCAGCTTGGACTCCTGGACCCAGTACTTC; cdr3_aa: CASSLDSWTQYF
d_call: .; cdr3_length: 15; j_call: TRBJ1-5; clone_size: .; v_call: TRBV27; cdr3_nt: TGTGCCAGCAGTCCGCCCGGTTCCGGCAATCAGCCCCAGCATTTT; cdr3_aa: CASSPPGSGNQPQHF
d_call: TRBD2; cdr3_length: 16; j_call: TRBJ2-7; clone_size: .; v_call: TRBV27; cdr3_nt: TGTGCCAGCAGTTCTTATAGCGGGAGGACCTCCTACGAGCAGTACTTC; cdr3_aa: CASSSYSGRTSYEQYF
d_call: .; cdr3_length: 15; j_call: TRBJ1-2; clone_size: .; v_call: TRBV30; cdr3_nt: TGTGCCTGGAGTGTACAGGCCAGTACCTTCTATGGCTACACCTTC; cdr3_aa: CAWSVQASTFYGYTF
d_call: TRBD2; cdr3_length: 19; j_call: TRBJ2-1; clone_size: .; v_call: TRBV7-2; cdr3_nt: TGTGCCAGCAGCTTAGGATTTACTAGCGGGCCTGCGGTTTACAATGAGCAGTTCTTC; cdr3_aa: CASSLGFTSGPAVYNEQFF
d_call: .; cdr3_length: 15; j_call: TRBJ2-3; clone_size: once; v_call: TRBV5-4; cdr3_nt: TGTGCCAGCAGCCTACGCTCACCCAGGGCGGATACGCAGTATTTT; cdr3_aa: CASSLRSPRADTQYF
d_call: .; cdr3_length: 13; j_call: TRBJ2-1; clone_size: few; v_call: TRBV5-4; cdr3_nt: TGTGCCAGCAGCCGGACAGAGCTGAATGAGCAGTTCTTC; cdr3_aa: CASSRTELNEQFF
d_call: TRBD2; cdr3_length: 16; j_call: TRBJ2-3; clone_size: .; v_call: TRBV28; cdr3_nt: TGTGCCAGCAGTTTTTCGCCTAGCGGGAGTTTAGATACGCAGTATTTT; cdr3_aa: CASSFSPSGSLDTQYF
d_call: TRBD1; cdr3_length: 16; j_call: TRBJ2-7; clone_size: .; v_call: TRBV2; cdr3_nt: TGTGCCAGCAGCCCTTTTCGGGACAGTGAAACCTACGAGCAGTACTTC; cdr3_aa: CASSPFRDSETYEQYF
d_call: TRBD1; cdr3_length: 16; j_call: TRBJ1-5; clone_size: few; v_call: TRBV19; cdr3_nt: TGTGCCAGTAAGACAGGGGTGAGAGGTAGCAATCAGCCCCAGCATTTT; cdr3_aa: CASKTGVRGSNQPQHF
d_call: .; cdr3_length: 11; j_call: TRBJ2-7; clone_size: .; v_call: TRBV20-1; cdr3_nt: TGCAGTGCTAGGGAGACCTACGAGCAGTACTTC; cdr3_aa: CSARETYEQYF
d_call: .; cdr3_length: 12; j_call: TRBJ2-4; clone_size: .; v_call: TRBV7-9; cdr3_nt: TGTGCCAGCAGCCCCGGCGGGAACATTCAGTACTTC; cdr3_aa: CASSPGGNIQYF
d_call: .; cdr3_length: 14; j_call: TRBJ1-5; clone_size: .; v_call: TRBV24-1; cdr3_nt: TGTGCCACCAGTGATAAAGGCGGGGGCCAGCCCCAGCATTTT; cdr3_aa: CATSDKGGGQPQHF
d_call: .; cdr3_length: 13; j_call: TRBJ1-5; clone_size: once; v_call: TRBV30; cdr3_nt: TGTGCCTGGAGGGGAGGTAGCAATCAGCCCCAGCATTTT; cdr3_aa: CAWRGGSNQPQHF
d_call: TRBD1; cdr3_length: 15; j_call: TRBJ1-2; clone_size: once; v_call: TRBV3-1/TRBV3-2; cdr3_nt: TGTGCCAGCAGCCACGGGACAGTCCTGAACTATGGCTACACCTTC; cdr3_aa: CASSHGTVLNYGYTF
d_call: TRBD2; cdr3_length: 17; j_call: TRBJ2-1; clone_size: once; v_call: TRBV19; cdr3_nt: TGTGCCAGTAGTATTAGCCCTAGCGGGAGGGCCAGCGATGAGCAGTTCTTC; cdr3_aa: CASSISPSGRASDEQFF